Listed below are T cell receptor beta chains from one sample, sequenced in a study of beta chain features in type 1 diabetes. Sequenced by immunoSEQ multiplex PCR; TCRdb stores in-frame clones only, minus some. The sample contains more than 250,000 clones, around 16% of which appear only once. Sample: naive CD4+ T cells from blood. The receptor source for this set is a man in his late teens or twenties with type 1 diabetes. Both conserved end residues are part of each CDR3. The order of the fields is D gene, J gene, V gene, clone size, CDR3 DNA, CDR3 protein. A D gene is named only where the DNA matches it firmly. Size values are once, few and many counts, or a class for expanded clones, and some rows have none.

TRBD1,TRBJ2-7,TRBV30,few,TGTGCCTGGAATACAGGGGCCTACGAGCAGTACTTC,CAWNTGAYEQYF
TRBD1,TRBJ1-1,TRBV30,few,TGTGCTGGGGACAGGCTAAACACTGAAGCTTTCTTT,CAGDRLNTEAFF
.,TRBJ1-1,TRBV4-1,few,TGCGCCAGCAGCCAAGTTCCGGCAGGCTTGAACACTGAAGCTTTCTTT,CASSQVPAGLNTEAFF
TRBD2,TRBJ2-3,TRBV29-1,.,TGCAGCAGTAGCGGGAGGACTCGAAGCACAGATACGCAGTATTTT,CSSSGRTRSTDTQYF
TRBD1,TRBJ2-5,TRBV18,few,TGTGCCAGCTCAGTGACAGGGGCTCTCCAAGAGACCCAGTACTTC,CASSVTGALQETQYF
.,TRBJ2-7,TRBV5-4,few,TGTGCCAGCAGCCCCGACAGCTCGCCCGTGAACGAGCAGTACTTC,CASSPDSSPVNEQYF
TRBD1,TRBJ1-2,TRBV30,.,TGTGCCTGGGCTTGGACAGGGACGAATGGCTACACCTTC,CAWAWTGTNGYTF
.,TRBJ1-2,TRBV5-1,few,TGCGCCAGCAGCTTGGAGGGGTTCGATGGCTACACCTTC,CASSLEGFDGYTF
.,TRBJ2-1,TRBV9,.,TGTGCCAGCAGCGTAGGGTTCGGTAATGAGCAGTTCTTC,CASSVGFGNEQFF
.,TRBJ1-2,TRBV7-2,.,TGTGCCAGCAGCTTAGCACCCAGGGATGGCTACACCTTC,CASSLAPRDGYTF
.,TRBJ2-5,TRBV5-6,few,TGTGCCAGCAGCTTCGGGCTAGCAGAGACCCAGTACTTC,CASSFGLAETQYF
.,TRBJ2-5,TRBV5-5,.,TGTGCCAGCAGCTTGAGGACAGCCAATGTAGAAGAGACCCAGTACTTC,CASSLRTANVEETQYF
.,TRBJ1-1,TRBV11-2,.,TGTGCCAGCAGCTTCGACTGGAACACTGAAGCTTTCTTT,CASSFDWNTEAFF
.,TRBJ1-4,TRBV30,few,TGTGCCTGGAGTGTACAATCTAATGAAAAACTGTTTTTT,CAWSVQSNEKLFF
.,TRBJ1-1,TRBV30,.,TGTGCCTGGGCGCACCATTCGGAGACTGAAGCTTTCTTT,CAWAHHSETEAFF
TRBD1,TRBJ1-2,TRBV11-2,.,TGTGCCAGCAGCTTTCGCCGGGACAGCTATGGCTACACCTTC,CASSFRRDSYGYTF
.,TRBJ2-5,TRBV9,few,TGTGCCAGCAGCGCCGAGACAGGGAGGCAAGAGACCCAGTACTTC,CASSAETGRQETQYF
TRBD1,TRBJ2-1,TRBV25-1,.,TGTGCCAGCAGTGTAGGACAGGCGAGCTCCTACAATGAGCAGTTCTTC,CASSVGQASSYNEQFF
.,TRBJ2-4,TRBV29-1,.,TGCAGCGCCCGATTCGCAGGCCAAAGGGCCAAAAACATTCAGTACTTC,CSARFAGQRAKNIQYF
TRBD2,TRBJ2-3,TRBV5-1,few,TGCGCCAGCAGCTCTATGCCAGCGGGAGGTTCAGATACGCAGTATTTT,CASSSMPAGGSDTQYF
.,TRBJ2-5,TRBV29-1,few,TGCAGCGTTGATAAAGGGGCGTTCCAAGAGACCCAGTACTTC,CSVDKGAFQETQYF
TRBD1,TRBJ2-3,TRBV23-1,.,TGCGCCAGCAGTCAATCGGGGACAGGGCTGAGGACGCATTCAGGGAATACGCAGTATTTT,CASSQSGTGLRTHSGNTQYF
TRBD2,TRBJ2-3,TRBV30,few,TGTGCCTGGAGTGTGGGGCTAGCGGCCACCACAGATACGCAGTATTTT,CAWSVGLAATTDTQYF
TRBD1,TRBJ1-5,TRBV6-6,few,TGTGCCAGCACCGAGCCAGGACAGGGTGCAGAGCCCCAGCATTTT,CASTEPGQGAEPQHF
TRBD2,TRBJ2-1,TRBV27,.,TGTGCCAGCAGTTCCTCCCGGACTAGCGGCGTTTCTAGCTTGTTCTTC,CASSSSRTSGVSSLFF
.,TRBJ2-5,TRBV5-1,few,TGCGCCAGCAGCTTGGTAGCGGCCCAAGAGACCCAGTACTTC,CASSLVAAQETQYF
TRBD1,TRBJ2-2,TRBV30,.,TGTGCCTGGAGCCGGACAGGGAGCACCGGGGAGCTGTTTTTT,CAWSRTGSTGELFF
TRBD1,TRBJ2-3,TRBV27,.,TGTGCCAGCAGTTCCGGGACAGGGGGGGAAAACCCTAGCACAGATACGCAGTATTTT,CASSSGTGGENPSTDTQYF
TRBD2,TRBJ2-3,TRBV6-5,few,TGTGCCAGCACTGAGACTAGCGGGGGCACAGATACGCAGTATTTT,CASTETSGGTDTQYF
TRBD2,TRBJ2-7,TRBV15,.,TGTGCCACCAGCAGAGCCATGCTAGCGGGAGGAACAGGGGGCTACGAGCAGTACTTC,CATSRAMLAGGTGGYEQYF
.,TRBJ2-3,TRBV6-5,.,TGTGCCAGCAGAGCAGGGCTGCCGATGAATACGCAGTATTTT,CASRAGLPMNTQYF
.,TRBJ2-7,TRBV5-4,few,TGTGCCAGCAGCTTGAGGAGGGGCGACGGCGAGCAGTACTTC,CASSLRRGDGEQYF
.,TRBJ2-5,TRBV7-8,.,TGTGCCAGCAGCCCTGGACAGCAAGAGACCCAGTACTTC,CASSPGQQETQYF
TRBD1,TRBJ1-5,TRBV5-4,few,TGTGCCAGCAGCTCGGGACAGGGGAGCAATCAGCCCCAGCATTTT,CASSSGQGSNQPQHF
TRBD1,TRBJ2-1,TRBV7-2,few,TGTGCCAGCAGCCCAAAGAAGGTCAGGGGGAGTCTCACCTACAATGAGCAGTTCTTC,CASSPKKVRGSLTYNEQFF
.,TRBJ1-2,TRBV5-1,.,TGCGCCAGCAGCTTGGGGTCAGGGAGGCGCTATGGCTACACCTTC,CASSLGSGRRYGYTF
TRBD1,TRBJ2-3,TRBV5-6,.,TGTGCCAGCAGCTGGGACAGGGGGCGCACAGATACGCAGTATTTT,CASSWDRGRTDTQYF
TRBD1,TRBJ1-2,TRBV14,.,TGTGCCAGCAGCCGACAGGGTGGCTATGGCTACACCTTC,CASSRQGGYGYTF
.,TRBJ2-2,TRBV29-1,.,TGCAGCGTTGATCCTAGTCACGGCGGGGAGCTGTTTTTT,CSVDPSHGGELFF
.,TRBJ2-7,TRBV30,.,TGTGCCTGTAAGCCCCTGGCAGGGCGGAGCGAGCAGTACTTC,CACKPLAGRSEQYF
TRBD2,TRBJ2-1,TRBV6-6,.,TGTGCCAGCAGTCACAGCGGGGGGGCGTACAATGAGCAGTTCTTC,CASSHSGGAYNEQFF
.,TRBJ1-2,TRBV7-6,.,TGTGCCAGCAGCTTAGGGGGGGGACTTTTCTATGGCTACACCTTC,CASSLGGGLFYGYTF
.,TRBJ1-1,TRBV13,few,TGTGCCAGCAGCTTACGGGGGGCTGCGGGCACTGAAGCTTTCTTT,CASSLRGAAGTEAFF
TRBD2,TRBJ2-3,TRBV5-1,few,TGCGCCAGCAGCTTGGGACTAGCGGCCACAGATACGCAGTATTTT,CASSLGLAATDTQYF
.,TRBJ2-1,TRBV30,few,TGTGCCTGGAGTACGCGGAATGAGCAGTTCTTC,CAWSTRNEQFF
.,TRBJ2-1,TRBV20-1,few,TGCAGTGCTAGAGGCGAGAATGAGCAGTTCTTC,CSARGENEQFF
.,TRBJ2-7,TRBV20-1,few,TGCAGTGCTAGAGATCCGTACGAGCAGTACTTC,CSARDPYEQYF
.,TRBJ2-3,TRBV7-8,few,TGTGCCAGCCCGACGGCGGGACCCACAGATACGCAGTATTTT,CASPTAGPTDTQYF